This T cell receptor beta chain came from a study of T cells in Graves' hyperthyroidism and ophthalmopathy. Notes on the study in general: Ophthalmopathy cases were set apart from stable hyperthyroidism by a 13 V-J model. Most clonotypes that expanded in the thyroid above 0.001 also showed up in blood.

This clonotype has a single count. Its antigen is still unknown. Amplification targeted TCR beta CDR3 regions from RNA transcripts. First-round RT-PCR targeting the TCR CDR3 was performed with the HTBI primer set. TCRdb redid the calling of the multiplex PCR reads with MiXCR, one entry per CDR3 protein. Of about 98,000 distinct CDR3 sequences in the sample, around 37% were seen once. This receptor was identified in a young woman with Graves' hyperthyroidism. Sequenced: peripheral blood or thyroid tissue (not recorded which).

The CDR3 loop reads CSPEPGRGTEAFF. CDR3 DNA: TGCAGTCCCGAACCCGGGAGAGGGACTGAAGCTTTCTTT. V gene TRBV20-1 combines with J gene TRBJ1-1; no clear D gene. CDR1 DFQATT and CDR2 SNEGSKA come from the germline V gene (reference sequence). This CDR3 region has 13 residues. V was cut by 8 bases and J by 5 bases, with 18 bases left in between.